The 11 T cell receptor beta chains reported below all come from one sample, sequenced in a study of blood T cell repertoires in COVID-19. The protocol was immunoSEQ multiplex PCR, while the TCRdb copy is restricted to in-frame clones and leaves out a portion. The sample lists about 140,000 clones, approximately 79% occurring once. The sample consisted of PBMCs or T cells enriched from blood (not recorded which). The receptors stem from a woman between 50 and 59 years old who had recovered from COVID-19.

The chain links TRBV19 to TRBJ2-2; D might be TRBD1 (6 bases). The CDR3 loop spans 13 amino acids. With 6 bases removed from V and 5 bases from J, the gap between germline ends came to 10 bases. Germline V gives CDR1 LNHDA, CDR2 SQIVND (reference sequence). CDR3 amino acids: CASSYRDTGELFF. CDR3 nucleotide sequence: TGTGCCAGTAGCTACAGGGATACCGGGGAGCTGTTTTTT.

The chain employs TRBV4-2 and TRBJ1-1; D is perhaps TRBD1 (5 bases). CDR1 and CDR2 from the germline V gene are LGHNA and YNFKEQ. Trimming cost V 7 bases and J 5 bases, with 14 bases left between them. This CDR3 comprises 13 residues. CDR3 nucleotide sequence: TGTGCCAGCATCCCAAGGGGAGGGACTGAAGCTTTCTTT. This codes for CASIPRGGTEAFF.

The genes are TRBV6-5 and TRBJ1-2; 7 bases match TRBD1. CDR3 length: 16 amino acids. Germline CDR1 is MNHEY and CDR2 is SVGAGI. After removal of 0 bases from V and 2 bases from J, the junction contained 6 bases not matched to a gene. CDR3 residues: CASSYSLGGQNYGYTF. For the CDR3, the DNA is TGTGCCAGCAGTTACTCTTTAGGGGGACAGAACTATGGCTACACCTTC.

This chain links TRBV6-1 with TRBJ1-2; TRBD1 is a possible D gene (5 bases). Germline CDR1 and CDR2: MNHNS and SASEGT. CDR3 length: 14 residues. The V gene lost 1 base and the J gene lost 6 bases, with 12 bases spanning the gap. The CDR3 here is CASSEGGAVDGYTF. In DNA form, the CDR3 reads TGTGCCAGCAGTGAAGGGGGCGCGGTGGATGGCTACACCTTC.

The V and J genes are TRBV20-1 and TRBJ1-5; TRBD1 might be the D (6 bases). The CDR3 is 13 residues long. V lost 3 bases, J lost 6 bases, and 12 bases lay in between. The germline CDR1 and CDR2 sequences are DFQATT and SNEGSKA (reference sequence). CDR3 sequence: CSASRGGGQPQHF. The CDR3 bases are TGCAGTGCTAGTAGAGGGGGTGGTCAGCCCCAGCATTTT.

This clone was detected only once. The V gene is TRBV28, the J gene TRBJ2-7, with D possibly being TRBD2 (6 bases). Germline V gene sequence: CDR1 MDHEN, CDR2 SYDVKM. The CDR3 contains 14 residues. The V end was cut by 8 bases, the J end by 0 bases, with 14 bases between. DNA of the CDR3: TGTGCCAGCGATCGTTGGGGGGACTCCTACGAGCAGTACTTC. It codes for CASDRWGDSYEQYF.

J is TRBJ2-2 and V is TRBV10-2; 12 positions agree with TRBD2. V gave up 6 bases and J gave up 4 bases; unmatched junction bases: 6. Germline V lookup: CDR1 WSHSY, CDR2 SAAADI. This CDR3 contains 16 residues. The CDR3 region has the DNA TGCGCCAGCAGCCCCTCTAGCGGGAGGGGCACCGGGGAGCTGTTTTTT. The encoded protein is CASSPSSGRGTGELFF.

The chain carries TRBV6-6 and TRBJ1-5; D is uncertain. In germline, CDR1 is MNHNY, CDR2 SVGAGI (reference sequence). The CDR3 covers 14 residues. Trimming left V 6 bases short and J 1 base short, with 10 bases between. This CDR3 reads CASRLDSSNQPQHF. DNA of the CDR3: TGTGCCAGCAGACTGGACTCAAGCAATCAGCCCCAGCATTTT.

The genes are TRBV27 and TRBJ2-2, with TRBD2 matching 13 bases. The V and J ends lost 10 bases and 0 bases, in that order; junction bases with no gene match: 5. The V gene's germline CDR1 is MNHEY and CDR2 SMNVEV (reference sequence). CDR3 length equals 16 residues. The CDR3 DNA is TGTGCCACCAGGACTAGCGGGGGTGCGAACACCGGGGAGCTGTTTTTT. The encoded protein is CATRTSGGANTGELFF.

This rearrangement joins TRBV24-1 to TRBJ2-2, with 10 bases matching TRBD2. CDR3 size: 24 residues. From germline, CDR1 is KGHDR and CDR2 SFDVKD. The J segment lost 3 bases and the V segment lost 4 bases, leaving 28 bases of the junction unmatched. Written as DNA, the CDR3 is TGTGCCACCAGTGACGGGCGGGGGGAACAGGGGGTTCTAGCGGGAGAGGGTGACACCGGGGAGCTGTTTTTT. Translated, it gives CATSDGRGEQGVLAGEGDTGELFF.

This chain's CDR3 is CASRNPGENTGELFF. The CDR3 region has the DNA TGTGCCAGCAGGAACCCAGGGGAGAACACCGGGGAGCTGTTTTTT. This rearrangement joins TRBV27 to TRBJ2-2; D perhaps matches TRBD1 (6 bases). Trimming removed 6 bases at V and 1 base at J, with 12 bases between. The germline V gene has CDR1 MNHEY and CDR2 SMNVEV (reference sequence). The CDR3 consists of 15 residues.